These 28 T cell receptor beta chains were all obtained from the same sample, sequenced in a study of metastatic and nonmetastatic thyroid tumors. Thyroid surgery was preceded by no treatment in any patient. TCRdb reprocessed the PCR reads via MiXCR. The sample has about 27,000 clones, approximately 24% seen once. The sequencing sample was made of blood. The receptors here all came from a female donor with papillary thyroid cancer or a benign thyroid nodule (not recorded which). Some clones in this sample may be carry-over from other donors' samples.

There are many counts of this clone. This rearrangement joins TRBV7-9 to TRBJ1-6; D remains unclear. Germline loops: CDR1 SEHNR, CDR2 FQNEAQ (reference sequence). The CDR3 runs 17 residues. V gave up 5 bases and J gave up 0 bases, with 14 bases separating them. The CDR3 spells CASSPIGGSSYNSPLHF. Here the CDR3 DNA reads TGTGCCAGCAGCCCCATAGGCGGGAGCTCCTATAATTCACCCCTCCACTTT.

V is TRBV18 and J is TRBJ2-2; D gene unclear. The CDR3 is 16 residues long. The germline V and J ends were trimmed by 0 bases and 4 bases, with 12 bases remaining between them. Germline lookup yields CDR1 KGHSH and CDR2 LQKENI. The CDR3 here is CASSPPGLTLTGELFF. The CDR3 DNA reads as TGTGCCAGCTCACCACCAGGCCTGACCCTCACCGGGGAGCTGTTTTTT.

Ten or more counts support this clone. This chain links TRBV7-9 with TRBJ2-3; perhaps D is TRBD1 or TRBD2 (5 bases each). The CDR3 is made up of 14 amino acids. CDR1 is SEHNR and CDR2 is FQNEAQ in the germline V gene (reference sequence). V shed 5 bases and J shed 2 bases, with 11 bases lying between them. The CDR3 nucleotides read TGTGCCAGCAGCCCCCGAGGGGACACAGATACGCAGTATTTT. This sequence encodes CASSPRGDTDTQYF.

The chain links TRBV5-5 to TRBJ1-5, with 7 bases fitting TRBD1. Germline V CDR1 and CDR2: SGHKS, YYEKEE (reference sequence). The CDR3 is 15 amino acids. Trimming removed 2 bases from V and 1 base from J; junction bases left unmatched: 3. The DNA for the CDR3 is TGTGCCAGCAGCTTAAACAGGGGAAGCAATCAGCCCCAGCATTTT. Its protein is CASSLNRGSNQPQHF.

This clone has at least ten counts. The chain links TRBV2 to TRBJ2-5, with no clear D. The CDR3 extends over 12 amino acids. Trimming cost V 3 bases and J 13 bases, with 15 bases left between them. The germline gives CDR1 SNHLY, CDR2 FYNNEI. Here the CDR3 DNA reads TGTGCCAGCAGTGAGGATCGCGGACCTCTGTACTTC. Its protein product is CASSEDRGPLYF.

This clone was seen more than once but under ten times. J is TRBJ1-6 and V is TRBV6-1; TRBD1 is a possible D gene (5 bases). Looked up from germline, CDR1 is MNHNS and CDR2 is SASEGT. V lost 6 bases and J 8 bases, leaving 20 bases between the germline ends. The CDR3 length is 16 residues. Here the CDR3 DNA reads TGTGCCAGCAGAACATATTATTCGGGACGGGATTCACCCCTCCACTTT. It codes for CASRTYYSGRDSPLHF.

In its sample, this clone ranks as medium-sized. The V gene is TRBV19, the J gene TRBJ1-6; 7 bases are a match to TRBD1. CDR3 length: 15 amino acids. Germline V gives CDR1 LNHDA, CDR2 SQIVND (reference sequence). Losses at the gene ends were 4 bases for V and 5 bases for J; bases not matched to a gene: 5. Written as DNA, the CDR3 is TGTGCCAGTAGTAACTCCGGGACAGATAATTCACCCCTCCACTTT. As protein: CASSNSGTDNSPLHF.

V is TRBV7-2 and J is TRBJ2-7; D is possibly TRBD2 (7 bases). CDR1 and CDR2 (germline): SGHTA, FQGNSA. Deletions cut 4 bases from V and 0 bases from J, with 13 bases between. The CDR3 is 15 residues long. The CDR3 sequence is CASSYTGGSSYEQYF. The CDR3 DNA is TGTGCCAGCAGCTATACGGGGGGCAGCTCCTACGAGCAGTACTTC.

J is TRBJ2-2 and V is TRBV5-8; D unclear. The CDR3 has 16 residues. CDR1 and CDR2 (germline): SGHTS, YDEGEE. Trimming stripped 1 base from V and 1 base from J, with 11 bases between. In nucleotides, the CDR3 is TGTGCCAGCAGCTTGTTTCCAGCTCTGAACACCGGGGAGCTGTTTTTT. Protein product: CASSLFPALNTGELFF.

This clone occurred many times. The V call is TRBV9, the J call TRBJ2-2; a possible D gene is TRBD2 (5 bases). CDR3 length: 14 amino acids. Per germline, CDR1 SGDLS and CDR2 YYNGEE. Trimming took 0 bases from V and 6 from J, leaving 9 bases between them. The CDR3 DNA sequence: TGTGCCAGCAGCGTAGGGACTCCACCCGGGGAGCTGTTTTTT. Translation: CASSVGTPPGELFF.

The rearrangement links TRBV9 to TRBJ2-3; TRBD2 aligns across 7 bases. Germline CDR1 is SGDLS and CDR2 is YYNGEE. This CDR3 comprises 14 residues. V lost 0 bases to trimming and J lost 4 bases; unmatched junction nucleotides: 2. The CDR3 sequence: CASSVATSPDTQYF. The CDR3 region has the DNA TGTGCCAGCAGCGTAGCGACTAGCCCAGATACGCAGTATTTT. Full variable domain (rest looked up from reference TRBV9 and TRBJ2-3): DSGVTQTPKHLITATGQRVTLRCSPRSGDLSVYWYQQSLDQGLQFLIQYYNGEERAKGNILERFSAQQFPDLHSELNLSSLELGDSALYFCASSVATSPDTQYFGPGTRLTVL.

This clone ranks as medium-sized. This sample also contains other DNA sequences that code for the same CDR3. J is TRBJ2-5 and V is TRBV19, with TRBD2 matching 11 bases. This CDR3 comprises 15 residues. V shed 6 bases, J shed 2 bases, and the junction held 5 bases outside the gene matches. Germline V gives CDR1 LNHDA, CDR2 SQIVND (reference sequence). The CDR3 DNA sequence: TGTGCCAGTAGCACCCGGACTAGCGGGCAAGAGACCCAGTACTTC. As protein: CASSTRTSGQETQYF.

This clone was seen many times. The J gene is TRBJ2-5, the V gene TRBV20-1; D possibly uses TRBD1 or TRBD2 (6 bases each). Germline CDR1 is DFQATT and CDR2 is SNEGSKA (reference sequence). V was cut by 4 bases and J by 0 bases, with 24 bases left in between. This CDR3 is built from 18 residues. CDR3 coding DNA: TGCAGTGCTAACTTCATTGGTTTACAGGGACTCAACCAAGAGACCCAGTACTTC. Translation gives CSANFIGLQGLNQETQYF.

A few counts support this clone. The chain couples TRBV6-1 to TRBJ1-5; tentatively, D is TRBD1 (6 bases). The CDR3 has 15 residues. Trimming left V 3 bases short and J 2 bases short, with 11 bases between. CDR1 and CDR2 from the germline V gene are MNHNS and SASEGT. CDR3 nucleotides: TGTGCCAGCAGTGATGAGGGGGTCGGCAATCAGCCCCAGCATTTT. It codes for CASSDEGVGNQPQHF.

This clone has a handful of counts. The V and J genes are TRBV27 and TRBJ1-2, with 7 nucleotides matching TRBD1. The CDR3 covers 15 residues. The junction had 13 bases not matched to a gene; V was cut back by 6 bases and J by 6 bases. Germline lookup yields CDR1 MNHEY and CDR2 SMNVEV (reference sequence). The CDR3 protein is CASRNLQGLSDGYTF. Here the CDR3 DNA reads TGTGCCAGCAGAAACCTACAGGGGTTGAGTGATGGCTACACCTTC.

This clone has only a few counts. An end of the junction does not agree with germline; a read error may underlie this. The chain links TRBV28 to TRBJ2-1; a weak D match, TRBD2 (6 bases). This CDR3 has 15 amino acids. CDR1 is MDHEN and CDR2 is SYDVKM in the germline V gene. This CDR3 is CASSEFNAGKNEHFF. The CDR3 DNA sequence: TGTGCCAGCAGCGAATTTAATGCGGGGAAAAATGAGCATTTCTTC.

This clone appeared a few times. As DNA, the CDR3 is TGTGCCAGCAGCCCATCAGGGACTGGGGCCAACGTCCTGACTTTC. It yields the protein CASSPSGTGANVLTF. V usage is TRBV2 and J usage is TRBJ2-6; perhaps TRBD1 as D (5 bases). The CDR3 is 15 amino acids. The germline gives CDR1 SNHLY, CDR2 FYNNEI. With 6 bases removed from V and 2 bases from J, the gap between germline ends came to 11 bases.

The gene calls are TRBV2 and TRBJ1-1; tentative D call: TRBD1 (6 bases). Per the germline V gene, CDR1 is SNHLY and CDR2 is FYNNEI. This CDR3 region has 16 residues. Between the trimmed V and J ends, which lost 7 bases and 5 bases, there was a span of 23 bases. The CDR3 is CASNRDPGARETEAFF. The CDR3 DNA reads TGTGCCAGCAACAGGGACCCAGGGGCAAGGGAAACTGAAGCTTTCTTT.

This clone was seen a handful of times. Within the sample, other DNA sequences also encode this same CDR3. This chain uses TRBV10-3 with TRBJ2-2; perhaps D is TRBD1 or TRBD2 (6 bases each). With 3 bases removed from V and 9 bases from J, the gap between germline ends came to 23 bases. The CDR3 has 17 amino acids. The germline V gene has CDR1 ENHRY and CDR2 SYGVKD. Written as DNA, the CDR3 is TGTGCCATCAGTGACGGGGGAGGTACAGGGATTACCTGGGAGCTGTTTTTT. Protein sequence: CAISDGGGTGITWELFF.

The chain has TRBV3-1 and TRBJ1-1, with D maybe TRBD1 (6 bases). The CDR3 length is 13 residues. Germline V CDR1 and CDR2: LGHDT, YNNKEL (reference sequence). V was pared by 4 bases and J by 12 bases, with 18 bases between. The chain's CDR3 is CASSPDTGSGTFF. DNA for the CDR3: TGTGCCAGCAGCCCCGATACAGGGAGTGGAACTTTCTTT.

The chain recombines TRBV10-2 with TRBJ1-5; 9 nucleotides line up with TRBD1. V shed 3 bases and J 11 bases; nucleotides not matched to a gene: 11. This CDR3 is built from 15 residues. Looked up from germline, CDR1 is WSHSY and CDR2 is SAAADI. The CDR3 is CASSDPDRGRQTQHF. CDR3 DNA sequence: TGCGCCAGCAGTGATCCAGACAGGGGGAGACAGACCCAGCATTTT.

CDR3 DNA: TGCGCCAGCAGCTTGAATGAAGCGGGAGGGGGTAATGAGCAGTTCTTC. Residues: CASSLNEAGGGNEQFF. The chain combines TRBV5-1 with TRBJ2-1; 10 nucleotides align to TRBD2. Germline V gene lookup returns CDR1 SGHRS and CDR2 YFSETQ. J gave up 7 bases and V 1 base, and 8 bases lay outside the gene matches. The length of the CDR3 is 16 residues.

This chain connects TRBV7-9 to TRBJ1-5, with a weak D call TRBD1 (5 bases). The ends were cut back, 7 bases at V and 3 bases at J, with 16 bases in the middle. The CDR3 covers 15 residues. Germline V gene data show CDR1 as SEHNR and CDR2 as FQNEAQ (reference sequence). CDR3 loop: CASITGLSYNQPQHF. For the CDR3, the DNA is TGTGCCAGCATCACGGGGCTCTCCTACAATCAGCCCCAGCATTTT.

The J gene is TRBJ2-7, the V gene TRBV7-9, with D perhaps being TRBD1 or TRBD2 (5 bases each). CDR3 length equals 13 residues. Germline V gene sequence: CDR1 SEHNR, CDR2 FQNEAQ (reference sequence). The germline V and J ends were trimmed by 5 bases and 7 bases, with 15 bases remaining between them. The CDR3 sequence is CASSLEGLGEQYF. As DNA, the CDR3 is TGTGCCAGCAGCCTAGAGGGGTTAGGGGAGCAGTACTTC.

The rearrangement uses TRBV20-1 and TRBJ2-1; D not resolved. Germline-derived CDR1 and CDR2 are DFQATT and SNEGSKA (reference sequence). This CDR3 is built from 13 residues. V lost 0 bases to trimming and J lost 12 bases, with 15 bases between them. The CDR3: CSARDPRVARQFF. In DNA, the CDR3 is TGCAGTGCTAGAGATCCGAGAGTAGCTCGGCAGTTCTTC.

This clone showed up many times. This chain connects TRBV20-1 to TRBJ2-1; 10 positions match TRBD2. CDR3 length: 15 residues. J was trimmed by 4 bases and V by 8 bases; bases with no gene match: 11. From germline, CDR1 is DFQATT and CDR2 SNEGSKA (reference sequence). Here the CDR3 DNA reads TGCAGTCTAATTTTAGCGGGAGGATCTTACAATGAGCAGTTCTTC. Translating gives CSLILAGGSYNEQFF.

This clone was picked up many times. This rearrangement joins TRBV3-1 to TRBJ1-2, with unresolved D. Per germline, CDR1 LGHDT and CDR2 YNNKEL (reference sequence). The CDR3 spans 15 residues. V was trimmed by 2 bases and J by 0 bases, leaving 10 bases between them. The CDR3 is CASSQTTKANYGYTF. In DNA, the CDR3 is TGTGCCAGCAGCCAAACCACGAAAGCTAACTATGGCTACACCTTC.

This sequence joins TRBV30 and TRBJ1-5; tentative D call: TRBD1 (6 bases). V gave up 3 bases and J gave up 5 bases, with 14 bases separating them. Germline V gene lookup returns CDR1 GTSNPN and CDR2 SVGIG (reference sequence). The CDR3 totals 14 residues. CDR3 loop: CAWRAKQGDQPQHF. The CDR3 DNA follows: TGTGCCTGGAGGGCAAAACAGGGCGATCAGCCCCAGCATTTT.